The 29 T cell receptor beta chains below come from one sample, sequenced in a study of post-analysis software for immune sequencing data. These receptors' antigens are unknown. Broader study findings: Controls showed lower frequencies than patients for roughly five TRBV segments, and TRBV5-6, TRBV5-1 and TRBV20-1 were among these.

Presence of unique molecular identifiers characterized the TCR beta cDNA libraries. TCRdb re-called the PCR reads through MiXCR, storing one row per CDR3 protein. The sample carries roughly 730,000 distinct CDR3 sequences, about 27% recorded once. The sample taken for sequencing was blood. The receptors were sampled from a girl under 18 with multiple sclerosis.

The chain uses TRBV20-1 and TRBJ2-3; perhaps TRBD2 as D (5 bases). This CDR3 is 12 amino acids long. Trimming removed 6 bases from V and 5 bases from J, with 12 bases in between. The germline V gene has CDR1 DFQATT and CDR2 SNEGSKA (reference sequence). CDR3 coding DNA: TGCAGTGCGACCCTGAGGGTAGATACGCAGTATTTT. Translated: CSATLRVDTQYF.

This clonotype was found a few times. Here the CDR3 DNA reads TGTGCCAGCAGCTTAGTCGCTCCCGGGACTAGCGGGAGAGGGGGGGAGCAGTTCTTC. It translates to CASSLVAPGTSGRGGEQFF. The chain employs TRBV7-2 and TRBJ2-1, with 14 bases matching TRBD2. The J segment lost 10 bases and the V segment lost 1 base, leaving 15 bases of the junction unmatched. This CDR3 comprises 19 residues. Per germline, CDR1 SGHTA and CDR2 FQGNSA.

The chain joins TRBV5-1 to TRBJ1-6; 9 bases align to TRBD1. J was trimmed by 9 bases and V by 3 bases; bases with no gene match: 4. This CDR3 contains 14 residues. Germline values: CDR1 SGHRS, CDR2 YFSETQ. The CDR3 DNA is TGCGCCAGCAGCTCGGGACAGGGAAGTTCACCCCTCCACTTT. As protein: CASSSGQGSSPLHF.

This clonotype was recorded many times. The chain links TRBV3-1 to TRBJ2-3; a weak D match, TRBD2 (6 bases). Germline CDR1 reads LGHDT; CDR2 reads YNNKEL (reference sequence). CDR3 length: 16 amino acids. V lost 4 bases and J 2 bases, leaving 16 bases between the germline ends. CDR3 bases: TGTGCCAGCAGCCGACGATCGGGACTGACCACAGATACGCAGTATTTT. This sequence encodes CASSRRSGLTTDTQYF.

This clonotype turned up a few times. The chain joins TRBV7-9 to TRBJ1-4; no firm D call. Germline lookup yields CDR1 SEHNR and CDR2 FQNEAQ (reference sequence). This CDR3 is 13 amino acids long. Trimming pared 0 bases from V and 9 bases from J, leaving 8 bases between. The CDR3 DNA follows: TGTGCCAGCAGCTTAGCCCCGTCTCAAAAACTGTTTTTT. The encoded protein is CASSLAPSQKLFF.

The gene calls are TRBV14 and TRBJ2-3; no definite D call. The CDR3 is 12 residues long. Looked up from germline, CDR1 is SGHDN and CDR2 is FVKESK. V lost 3 bases, J lost 7 bases, and 8 bases lay in between. CDR3 region: CASSQSINTQYF. The DNA for the CDR3 is TGTGCCAGCAGCCAGAGCATTAATACGCAGTATTTT.

The chain combines TRBV15 with TRBJ2-1; 9 bases align to TRBD2. CDR3 size: 15 residues. The J segment lost 9 bases and the V segment lost 0 bases, leaving 6 bases of the junction unmatched. In germline, CDR1 is LNHNV, CDR2 YYDKDF (reference sequence). Here the CDR3 reads CATSRDRSGSGEQFF. CDR3 nucleotides: TGTGCCACCAGCAGAGATCGTAGCGGGAGCGGTGAGCAGTTCTTC.

This clonotype was observed a handful of times. The chain combines TRBV20-1 with TRBJ1-1; maybe TRBD1 (5 bases). With 0 bases removed from V and 0 bases from J, the gap between germline ends came to 8 bases. The CDR3 is made up of 14 amino acids. Looked up from germline, CDR1 is DFQATT and CDR2 is SNEGSKA (reference sequence). Here the CDR3 DNA reads TGCAGTGCTAGAGAGGGGGTTATGAACACTGAAGCTTTCTTT. Its translation: CSAREGVMNTEAFF.

This chain joins TRBV20-1 and TRBJ1-2; 7 bases agree with TRBD1. Germline loops: CDR1 DFQATT, CDR2 SNEGSKA (reference sequence). CDR3 length equals 14 residues. The V gene end was trimmed by 1 base and the J gene end by 4 bases; junction bases not matched to a gene: 6. The CDR3 region is CSARAGTVSYGYTF. The DNA for the CDR3 is TGCAGTGCTAGAGCCGGGACAGTATCCTATGGCTACACCTTC.

This chain joins TRBV5-1 and TRBJ2-7, with D possibly being TRBD1 or TRBD2 (5 bases each). The DNA end is a closer match to TRBJ2-5, so the J assignment may be wrong. Germline values: CDR1 SGHRS, CDR2 YFSETQ. This CDR3 region has 14 residues. In DNA, the CDR3 is TGCGCCAGCAGCCAGGTGGGGGTACAAGAGACCCAGTACTTC. This sequence encodes CASSQVGVQETQYF.

This clonotype was counted a few times. This chain uses TRBV3-1 with TRBJ1-4, with D maybe TRBD1 (5 bases). The CDR3 is 17 amino acids. V was cut by 1 base and J by 1 base, with 13 bases left in between. Germline CDR1 reads LGHDT; CDR2 reads YNNKEL (reference sequence). Written as DNA, the CDR3 is TGTGCCAGCAGCCAAGGATGGGGGGAGGAAACTAATGAAAAACTGTTTTTT. Translated, it gives CASSQGWGEETNEKLFF.

This clonotype was observed a few times. The rearrangement links TRBV24-1 to TRBJ2-1, with TRBD1 matching over 7 bases. The V segment lost 6 bases and the J segment 8 bases; nucleotides outside the gene matches: 3. CDR1 and CDR2 (germline): KGHDR, SFDVKD. The CDR3 sequence is 12 residues long. The CDR3: CATSNRGHEQFF. The CDR3 region has the DNA TGTGCCACCAGTAACAGGGGCCATGAGCAGTTCTTC.

J is TRBJ1-5 and V is TRBV20-1; D gene ambiguous. Germline CDR1 and CDR2: DFQATT and SNEGSKA (reference sequence). Trimming took 0 bases from V and 3 from J, leaving 18 bases between them. This CDR3 comprises 17 residues. The CDR3 DNA sequence: TGCAGTGCTAGAGATCCTACGACTGGGAGGGCCAATCAGCCCCAGCATTTT. Amino acid sequence: CSARDPTTGRANQPQHF.

In its sample, this clonotype was seen many times. The chain recombines TRBV7-9 with TRBJ2-5; no clear D gene. Trimming removed 2 bases at V and 5 bases at J, with 6 bases between. The CDR3 loop spans 12 amino acids. Per the germline V gene, CDR1 is SEHNR and CDR2 is FQNEAQ (reference sequence). The CDR3, as DNA: TGTGCCAGCAGCTTATCGTGGGAGACCCAGTACTTC. Translating it yields CASSLSWETQYF.

A few counts support this clonotype. The rearrangement links TRBV18 to TRBJ2-7; 8 nucleotides line up with TRBD2. V lost 3 bases, J lost 6 bases, and 10 bases stayed unmatched. The CDR3 spans 15 residues. Germline CDR1 and CDR2: KGHSH and LQKENI. The chain's CDR3 is CASSPTSGEMTEQYF. The CDR3, as DNA: TGTGCCAGCTCACCCACTAGCGGCGAAATGACCGAGCAGTACTTC.

The table lists this clonotype with a few counts. The CDR3 protein is CASSEIGGAGETQYF. In DNA form, the CDR3 reads TGTGCCAGCAGTGAAATTGGGGGAGCCGGGGAGACCCAGTACTTC. The J gene is TRBJ2-7, the V gene TRBV2; D possibly matches TRBD1 or TRBD2 (5 bases each). TRBJ2-5 explains the end of the DNA better; the J call may be wrong. The germline gives CDR1 SNHLY, CDR2 FYNNEI. The CDR3 has 15 amino acids.

This clonotype was recorded a few times. This chain links TRBV12-5 with TRBJ2-5, with D unresolved. CDR3 length equals 16 residues. Looked up from germline, CDR1 is LGHNT and CDR2 is FRNRAP. V lost 2 bases, J lost 1 base, and 14 bases lay in between. CDR3 protein: CASGLFGGRLQETQYF. The CDR3 DNA sequence: TGTGCTAGTGGTTTGTTTGGCGGCAGACTCCAAGAGACCCAGTACTTC.

This rearrangement joins TRBV6-2 or TRBV6-3 to TRBJ1-4; the D is unclear. Trimming shortened V by 6 bases and J by 8 bases, and 7 bases separated the two germline ends. CDR3 length: 11 residues. CDR1 and CDR2 (germline): MNHEY, SVGEGT. CDR3 DNA: TGTGCCAGCAGCCCAAGAGAAAAACTGTTTTTT. Its protein is CASSPREKLFF.

This clonotype has more than one count but fewer than ten. The gene calls are TRBV29-1 and TRBJ2-7; D possibly corresponds to TRBD1 (6 bases). The germline gives CDR1 SQVTM, CDR2 ANQGSEA. The CDR3 contains 15 residues. Trimming removed 4 bases at V and 2 bases at J, with 18 bases between. The CDR3 DNA reads as TGCAGCGTTGTAGGTGACAGGCCCCTCCCCTACGAGCAGTACTTC. Translating it yields CSVVGDRPLPYEQYF.

This clonotype appeared a few times. This chain joins TRBV28 and TRBJ2-7, with 10 bases aligning to TRBD1. The CDR3 is 16 amino acids. Germline trimming cut 4 bases from V and 4 bases from J; bases unmatched to any gene: 10. Germline lookup yields CDR1 MDHEN and CDR2 SYDVKM. As DNA, the CDR3 is TGTGCCAGCAGTTCCCCGGGACAGGGGATTCGGTACGAGCAGTACTTC. It yields the protein CASSSPGQGIRYEQYF.

This clonotype has just one count. The J gene is TRBJ2-1, the V gene TRBV28; tentatively, D is TRBD1 or TRBD2 (5 bases each). Trimming left V 1 base short and J 4 bases short, with 20 bases between. CDR3 length: 18 amino acids. CDR1 MDHEN and CDR2 SYDVKM come from the germline V gene. This CDR3 is CASSLFFDGTARYNEQFF. The CDR3 DNA reads as TGTGCCAGCAGTTTATTTTTTGATGGGACGGCGAGATACAATGAGCAGTTCTTC.

This clonotype was observed at least ten times. The chain links TRBV12-3 or TRBV12-4 to TRBJ2-5, with TRBD2 matching over 12 bases. CDR3 length equals 15 residues. J lost 5 bases, V lost 5 bases, and 6 bases had no gene match. The CDR3 protein is CASSPLAGGRETQYF. The CDR3 nucleotides read TGTGCCAGCAGTCCCCTAGCGGGAGGGAGGGAGACCCAGTACTTC.

This clonotype has only a few counts. The chain links TRBV6-2 or TRBV6-3 to TRBJ2-7; 8 bases are shared with TRBD2. This CDR3 contains 14 residues. Germline V gene data show CDR1 as MNHEY and CDR2 as SVGEGT. J gave up 4 bases and V 2 bases, and 4 bases lay outside the gene matches. The CDR3 DNA sequence: TGTGCCAGCAGTTACGTGCGGGAGGTGTACGAGCAGTACTTC. It encodes CASSYVREVYEQYF.

In this sample, this clonotype turned up a few times. The chain carries TRBV20-1 and TRBJ2-7, with D perhaps matching TRBD2 (6 bases). The CDR3 sequence is 18 residues long. Germline V gene sequence: CDR1 DFQATT, CDR2 SNEGSKA (reference sequence). The germline V and J ends were trimmed by 0 bases and 5 bases, with 26 bases remaining between them. The CDR3 loop reads CSARDPKDGSGQRDEQYF. The CDR3 DNA reads as TGCAGTGCTAGAGATCCGAAAGACGGTAGCGGACAACGGGACGAGCAGTACTTC.

This CDR3 reads CATSRDRTGGNYGYTF. The DNA of the CDR3 is TGTGCCACCAGCAGAGATAGGACAGGGGGAAACTATGGCTACACCTTC. This chain connects TRBV15 to TRBJ1-2; 10 bases are shared with TRBD1. J lost 2 bases, V lost 0 bases, and 3 bases had no gene match. This CDR3 region has 16 residues. Germline lookup yields CDR1 LNHNV and CDR2 YYDKDF (reference sequence).

This rearrangement joins TRBV28 to TRBJ2-1; a possible D gene is TRBD2 (6 bases). The V and J ends lost 10 bases and 3 bases respectively, with 16 bases between them. Looked up from germline, CDR1 is MDHEN and CDR2 is SYDVKM. This CDR3 spans 14 amino acids. CDR3 in DNA: TGTGCCACAAGGGTGGGACTTCGCTACAATGAGCAGTTCTTC. Residues: CATRVGLRYNEQFF.

To note about this clonotype: At one end the junction does not follow the germline gene, possibly because of a read error. This chain links TRBV5-1 with TRBJ2-1; tentatively, D is TRBD1 or TRBD2 (5 bases each). The length of the CDR3 is 16 residues. The germline CDR1 and CDR2 sequences are SGHRS and YFSETQ. Here the CDR3 DNA reads TGCGCCAGCAGCTCGATTCGGGACGGACCGTTCAATGGGCAGTTCTTC. It codes for CASSSIRDGPFNGQFF.

The chain joins TRBV5-1 to TRBJ2-5, with 7 bases lining up with TRBD1. Per germline, CDR1 SGHRS and CDR2 YFSETQ. J gave up 7 bases and V 4 bases, and 19 bases lay outside the gene matches. The CDR3 length is 17 residues. The CDR3 region is CASSQADDPNRGWTQYF. The DNA of the CDR3 is TGCGCCAGCAGCCAGGCCGACGATCCGAACAGGGGTTGGACCCAGTACTTC. Looking up the rest from reference TRBV5-1 and TRBJ2-5 gives the full variable domain: KAGVTQTPRYLIKTRGQQVTLSCSPISGHRSVSWYQQTPGQGLQFLFEYFSETQRNKGNFPGRFSGRQFSNSRSEMNVSTLELGDSALYLCASSQADDPNRGWTQYFGPGTRLLVL.

The genes are TRBV4-2 and TRBJ2-1, with 8 bases lining up with TRBD1. The V gene end was trimmed by 1 base and the J gene end by 8 bases; junction bases not matched to a gene: 7. This CDR3 has 15 residues. CDR1 is LGHNA, CDR2 YNFKEQ, per germline. For the CDR3, the DNA is TGTGCCAGCAGCCAAGTTCAGGACAGGGACCATGAGCAGTTCTTC. It is translated as CASSQVQDRDHEQFF.